The 25 T cell receptor beta chains in this list originate from one sample, sequenced in a study of blood T cell repertoires in COVID-19. Libraries were prepared by immunoSEQ multiplex PCR; TCRdb keeps only in-frame clonotypes and omits some of them. The table lists 200,000 to 250,000 clones, 80% to 85% of them singletons, with more than 2.5% in the top ten. Sequenced input: peripheral blood. The receptors were gathered from a woman aged 25 to 39 who had recovered from COVID-19.

The J gene is TRBJ2-3, the V gene TRBV5-1; 8 bases fit TRBD2. Per the germline V gene, CDR1 is SGHRS and CDR2 is YFSETQ. This CDR3 spans 19 amino acids. The V gene end was trimmed by 4 bases and the J gene end by 2 bases; junction bases not matched to a gene: 18. Here the CDR3 DNA reads TGCGCCAGCAGCCCGGGGGCGGTTCTCAGCGGGAGACTCACAGATACGCAGTATTTT. It codes for CASSPGAVLSGRLTDTQYF.

The chain joins TRBV7-2 to TRBJ2-2, with D perhaps matching TRBD2 (7 bases). CDR3 length equals 16 residues. Germline values: CDR1 SGHTA, CDR2 FQGNSA. V dropped 4 bases and J dropped 4 bases, with 16 bases sitting between them. The CDR3 nucleotides are TGTGCCAGCAGCTCCTGGGGGGGGGCGTCCACCGGGGAGCTGTTTTTT. Translating it yields CASSSWGGASTGELFF. Filled out from reference TRBV7-2 and TRBJ2-2, the complete variable domain reads GAGVSQSPSNKVTEKGKDVELRCDPISGHTALYWYRQSLGQGLEFLIYFQGNSAPDKSGLPSDRFSAERTGGSVSTLTIQRTQQEDSAVYLCASSSWGGASTGELFFGEGSRLTVL.

The table lists this clone with a few counts. The rearrangement links TRBV11-2 to TRBJ2-7; tentatively, D is TRBD2 (6 bases). The CDR3 consists of 13 residues. Per germline, CDR1 SGHAT and CDR2 FQNNGV. With 4 bases removed from V and 4 bases from J, the gap between germline ends came to 11 bases. The CDR3 sequence is CASSWGLPYEQYF. The CDR3 nucleotides are TGTGCCAGCAGCTGGGGACTCCCGTACGAGCAGTACTTC.

The chain employs TRBV10-3 and TRBJ2-1; D perhaps matches TRBD2 (5 bases). CDR1 is ENHRY, CDR2 SYGVKD, per germline. Between the trimmed V and J ends, which lost 1 base and 0 bases, there was a span of 16 bases. CDR3 size: 18 residues. CDR3 in amino acids: CAISEYRLEGSSYNEQFF. The CDR3 bases are TGTGCCATCAGTGAGTATAGGCTTGAGGGAAGCTCCTACAATGAGCAGTTCTTC.

This clone was seen a single time. The chain employs TRBV28 and TRBJ1-5; D is unresolved. The CDR3 is 14 amino acids. The germline gives CDR1 MDHEN, CDR2 SYDVKM. V lost 6 bases to trimming and J lost 4 bases, with 13 bases between them. Here the CDR3 DNA reads TGTGCCAGCAGCCCTCCTGACTGGAATCAGCCCCAGCATTTT. This codes for CASSPPDWNQPQHF.

The gene calls are TRBV29-1 and TRBJ2-3; TRBD2 matches at 8 bases. Germline V gene data show CDR1 as SQVTM and CDR2 as ANQGSEA. J was trimmed by 4 bases and V by 0 bases; bases with no gene match: 6. The CDR3 runs 15 residues. CDR3 sequence: CSVEEREAIADTQYF. CDR3 sequence (DNA): TGCAGCGTTGAAGAGCGGGAGGCCATTGCAGATACGCAGTATTTT.

J is TRBJ1-4 and V is TRBV9; D might be TRBD1 (6 bases). The germline V and J ends were trimmed by 1 base and 8 bases, with 12 bases remaining between them. Germline CDR1 SGDLS, CDR2 YYNGEE. This CDR3 spans 14 amino acids. The CDR3: CASSVRTVDEKLFF. The CDR3 DNA is TGTGCCAGCAGCGTACGGACAGTAGACGAAAAACTGTTTTTT.

This clone was seen a single time. The rearrangement uses TRBV5-1 and TRBJ2-7, with D possibly matching TRBD1 (7 bases). Germline lookup yields CDR1 SGHRS and CDR2 YFSETQ. CDR3 length: 14 residues. Trimming shortened V by 4 bases and J by 4 bases, and 15 bases separated the two germline ends. The CDR3 nucleotides read TGCGCCAGCAGCCGGACCGCAGGGGGGTACGAGCAGTACTTC. This translates into CASSRTAGGYEQYF.

The gene calls are TRBV19 and TRBJ2-7, with 9 bases fitting TRBD2. The germline V gene has CDR1 LNHDA and CDR2 SQIVND (reference sequence). This CDR3 has 16 residues. J was trimmed by 0 bases and V by 5 bases; bases with no gene match: 8. Here the CDR3 DNA reads TGTGCCAGTAGTGCTTCGGGACTAGCCTACTCCTACGAGCAGTACTTC. Encoded protein: CASSASGLAYSYEQYF.

The genes are TRBV27 and TRBJ2-2, with D unresolved. This CDR3 comprises 12 residues. CDR1 and CDR2 from the germline V gene are MNHEY and SMNVEV (reference sequence). V shed 4 bases and J shed 6 bases, with 6 bases lying between them. CDR3 in amino acids: CASSYPSGELFF. In DNA, the CDR3 is TGTGCCAGCAGTTATCCATCCGGGGAGCTGTTTTTT.

This chain connects TRBV5-1 to TRBJ2-2; the D gene is possibly TRBD1 (6 bases). This CDR3 has 16 amino acids. Germline V CDR1 and CDR2: SGHRS, YFSETQ. V dropped 7 bases and J dropped 5 bases, with 21 bases sitting between them. CDR3 sequence reads: CASGAPGQGWTGELFF. In DNA form, the CDR3 reads TGCGCCAGCGGAGCCCCTGGGCAGGGGTGGACCGGGGAGCTGTTTTTT.

The J gene is TRBJ1-1, the V gene TRBV19; the match to TRBD1 covers 10 bases. Trimming took 5 bases from V and 0 from J; bases not matched to a gene: 9. The CDR3 is made up of 17 amino acids. Per germline, CDR1 LNHDA and CDR2 SQIVND (reference sequence). The CDR3 nucleotides are TGTGCCAGTAGTGTTTACGGGACAGGGGTTTTGAACACTGAAGCTTTCTTT. This encodes CASSVYGTGVLNTEAFF.

V gene TRBV6-6 combines with J gene TRBJ2-7, with 8 positions matching TRBD2. V shed 4 bases and J 0 bases; nucleotides not matched to a gene: 8. Germline V gene sequence: CDR1 MNHNY, CDR2 SVGAGI (reference sequence). This CDR3 is built from 16 residues. CDR3 loop: CASSSRTRGGSYEQYF. The CDR3 nucleotides read TGTGCCAGCAGTTCTAGGACTCGGGGGGGCTCCTACGAGCAGTACTTC.

The chain combines TRBV5-1 with TRBJ1-2; weak D call: TRBD1 (6 bases). This CDR3 has 14 residues. CDR1 is SGHRS, CDR2 YFSETQ, per germline. Trimming cost V 6 bases and J 2 bases, with 14 bases left between them. For the CDR3, the DNA is TGCGCCAGCAATGGCGGGGGCTCCAACTATGGCTACACCTTC. Its protein is CASNGGGSNYGYTF. Variable domain in full (rest from reference TRBV5-1 and TRBJ1-2): KAGVTQTPRYLIKTRGQQVTLSCSPISGHRSVSWYQQTPGQGLQFLFEYFSETQRNKGNFPGRFSGRQFSNSRSEMNVSTLELGDSALYLCASNGGGSNYGYTFGSGTRLTVV.

V usage is TRBV10-3 and J usage is TRBJ2-3, with 14 bases matching TRBD2. CDR1 and CDR2 from the germline V gene are ENHRY and SYGVKD. There are 14 residues in the CDR3. After removal of 8 bases from V and 9 bases from J, the junction contained 7 bases not matched to a gene. In DNA form, the CDR3 reads TGTGCCATCGCCGGGACTAGCGGGAGTCGCACGCAGTATTTT. This gives the protein CAIAGTSGSRTQYF.

This clone was seen more than once but under ten times. The rearrangement uses TRBV10-3 and TRBJ2-3, with D perhaps TRBD2 (7 bases). Trimming took off 4 bases at V and 4 bases at J, with 18 bases between the two ends. CDR1 and CDR2 (germline): ENHRY, SYGVKD. The CDR3 extends over 16 amino acids. This CDR3 reads CAISGYGGSGADTQYF. In nucleotides, the CDR3 is TGTGCCATCAGTGGATACGGGGGCAGCGGGGCAGATACGCAGTATTTT.

This clone was seen a few times. The rearrangement joins TRBV18 to TRBJ2-7, with D unresolved. Per the germline V gene, CDR1 is KGHSH and CDR2 is LQKENI. Between the trimmed V and J ends, which lost 6 bases and 1 base, there was a span of 7 bases. The CDR3 spans 12 residues. CDR3 residues: CASSYSSYEQYF. The DNA of the CDR3 is TGTGCCAGCTCCTATAGTTCCTACGAGCAGTACTTC.

This clone was counted once. The genes are TRBV28 and TRBJ2-7, with 8 bases aligning to TRBD1. This CDR3 contains 14 residues. The J segment lost 4 bases and the V segment lost 6 bases, leaving 8 bases of the junction unmatched. CDR1 and CDR2 (germline): MDHEN, SYDVKM. The CDR3: CASRTGGRSYEQYF. CDR3 bases: TGTGCCAGCAGAACAGGGGGTAGATCGTACGAGCAGTACTTC.

The genes are TRBV6-1 and TRBJ2-7, with D perhaps matching TRBD2 (5 bases). CDR1 is MNHNS, CDR2 SASEGT, per germline. The CDR3 covers 13 residues. The V and J ends lost 3 bases and 5 bases respectively, with 11 bases between them. The CDR3 DNA reads TGTGCCAGCAGTGATCCGGGAAGGAACGAGCAGTACTTC. Its protein is CASSDPGRNEQYF.

V gene TRBV7-3 combines with J gene TRBJ1-2; D remains ambiguous. V was clipped by 2 bases and J by 0 bases, with 4 bases between them. The CDR3 runs 13 residues. CDR1 is SGHTA and CDR2 is FQGTGA in the germline V gene. This chain's CDR3 is CASSLGANYGYTF. The DNA of the CDR3 is TGTGCCAGCAGCTTAGGAGCTAACTATGGCTACACCTTC. Full variable domain (outside the CDR3, taken from reference TRBV7-3 and TRBJ1-2): GAGVSQTPSNKVTEKGKYVELRCDPISGHTALYWYRQSLGQGPEFLIYFQGTGAADDSGLPNDRFFAVRPEGSVSTLKIQRTERGDSAVYLCASSLGANYGYTFGSGTRLTVV.

The chain employs TRBV9 and TRBJ2-7; D gene uncertain. In germline, CDR1 is SGDLS, CDR2 YYNGEE. CDR3 size: 13 residues. V shed 3 bases and J shed 0 bases, with 7 bases lying between them. For the CDR3, the DNA is TGTGCCAGCAGCGCCCTCCCCTCCTACGAGCAGTACTTC. It translates to CASSALPSYEQYF. Variable domain in full (rest from reference TRBV9 and TRBJ2-7): DSGVTQTPKHLITATGQRVTLRCSPRSGDLSVYWYQQSLDQGLQFLIQYYNGEERAKGNILERFSAQQFPDLHSELNLSSLELGDSALYFCASSALPSYEQYFGPGTRLTVT.

This clone was picked up one time. V usage is TRBV10-1 and J usage is TRBJ2-3, with TRBD1 matching 9 bases. The trim removed 5 bases at V and 4 bases at J, leaving 7 bases unmatched. The germline V gene encodes CDR1 WNHNN and CDR2 SYGVQD (reference sequence). The CDR3 totals 15 residues. CDR3 in DNA: TGCGCCAGCAGTAGATCCGGGACAGGGTCAGATACGCAGTATTTT. It codes for CASSRSGTGSDTQYF.

This clone occurred once. The chain carries TRBV4-1 and TRBJ2-7; 7 nucleotides align to TRBD1. Germline CDR1 and CDR2: MGHRA and YSYEKL. There are 16 residues in the CDR3. V lost 1 base to trimming and J lost 4 bases; unmatched junction nucleotides: 10. CDR3 region: CASSQVWAGGSYEQYF. CDR3 nucleotide sequence: TGCGCCAGCAGCCAAGTGTGGGCAGGGGGATCGTACGAGCAGTACTTC.

V and J are TRBV7-8 and TRBJ2-7; unclear D gene. V was clipped by 7 bases and J by 3 bases, with 13 bases between them. The CDR3 runs to 13 residues. CDR1 is SGHVS and CDR2 is FQNEAQ in the germline V gene. In DNA form, the CDR3 reads TGTGCCAGCACCCTGGGCAGGTTCTACGAGCAGTACTTC. Protein: CASTLGRFYEQYF.

J is TRBJ2-2 and V is TRBV2; TRBD2 might be the D (6 bases). V lost 6 bases to trimming and J lost 5 bases, with 16 bases between them. Germline CDR1 and CDR2: SNHLY and FYNNEI. The CDR3 sequence is 15 residues long. The CDR3: CASRAQGGWTGELFF. CDR3 bases: TGTGCCAGCAGGGCCCAGGGAGGTTGGACCGGGGAGCTGTTTTTT.